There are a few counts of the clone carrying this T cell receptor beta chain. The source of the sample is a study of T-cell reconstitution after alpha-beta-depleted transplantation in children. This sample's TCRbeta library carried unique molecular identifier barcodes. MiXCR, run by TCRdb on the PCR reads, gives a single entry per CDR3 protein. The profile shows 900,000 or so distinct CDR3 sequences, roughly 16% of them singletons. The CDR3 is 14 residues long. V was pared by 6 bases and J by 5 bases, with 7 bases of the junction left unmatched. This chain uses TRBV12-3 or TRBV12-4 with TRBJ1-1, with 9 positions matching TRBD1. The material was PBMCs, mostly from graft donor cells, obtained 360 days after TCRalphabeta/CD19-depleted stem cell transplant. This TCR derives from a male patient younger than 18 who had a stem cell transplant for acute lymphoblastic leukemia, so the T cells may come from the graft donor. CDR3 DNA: TGTGCCAGCAGAACCGGGACAGGGTTGACTGAAGCTTTCTTT. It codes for CASRTGTGLTEAFF.